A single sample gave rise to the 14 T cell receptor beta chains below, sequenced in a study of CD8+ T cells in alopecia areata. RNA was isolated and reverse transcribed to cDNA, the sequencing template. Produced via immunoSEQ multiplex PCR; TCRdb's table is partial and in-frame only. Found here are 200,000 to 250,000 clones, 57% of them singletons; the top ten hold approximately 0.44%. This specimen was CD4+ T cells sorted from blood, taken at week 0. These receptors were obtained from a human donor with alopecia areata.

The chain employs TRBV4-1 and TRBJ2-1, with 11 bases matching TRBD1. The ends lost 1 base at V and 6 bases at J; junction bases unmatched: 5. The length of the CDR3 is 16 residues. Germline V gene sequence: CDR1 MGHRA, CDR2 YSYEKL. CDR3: CASSQGLGQGANEQFF. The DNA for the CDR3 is TGCGCCAGCAGCCAAGGTCTCGGACAGGGGGCCAATGAGCAGTTCTTC.

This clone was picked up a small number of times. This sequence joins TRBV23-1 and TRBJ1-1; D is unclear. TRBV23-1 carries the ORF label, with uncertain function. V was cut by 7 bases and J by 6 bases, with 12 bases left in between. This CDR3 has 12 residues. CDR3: CASTLQNAEAFF. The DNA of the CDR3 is TGCGCCAGCACTCTCCAAAACGCTGAAGCTTTCTTT.

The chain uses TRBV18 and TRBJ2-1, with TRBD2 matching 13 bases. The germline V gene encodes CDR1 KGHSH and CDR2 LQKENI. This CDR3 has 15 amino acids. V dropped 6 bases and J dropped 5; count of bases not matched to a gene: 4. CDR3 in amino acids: CASSNGLAGDNEQFF. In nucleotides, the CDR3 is TGTGCCAGCTCCAACGGACTAGCGGGGGACAATGAGCAGTTCTTC.

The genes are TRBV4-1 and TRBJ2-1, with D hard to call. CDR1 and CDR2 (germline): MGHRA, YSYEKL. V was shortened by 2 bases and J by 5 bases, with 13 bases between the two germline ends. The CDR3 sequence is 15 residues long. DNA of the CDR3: TGCGCCAGCAGCCAACCGCTGTCTGGGAACAATGAGCAGTTCTTC. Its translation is CASSQPLSGNNEQFF.

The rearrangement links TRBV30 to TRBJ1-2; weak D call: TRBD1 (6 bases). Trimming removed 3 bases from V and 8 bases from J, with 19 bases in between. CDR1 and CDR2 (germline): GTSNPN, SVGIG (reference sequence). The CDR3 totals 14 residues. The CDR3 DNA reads TGTGCCTGGAGGATATTACAGGGTGTTGGGGGCTACACCTTC. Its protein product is CAWRILQGVGGYTF. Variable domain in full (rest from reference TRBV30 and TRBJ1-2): SQTIHQWPATLVQPVGSPLSLECTVEGTSNPNLYWYRQAAGRGLQLLFYSVGIGQISSEVPQNLSASRPQDRQFILSSKKLLLSDSGFYLCAWRILQGVGGYTFGSGTRLTVV.

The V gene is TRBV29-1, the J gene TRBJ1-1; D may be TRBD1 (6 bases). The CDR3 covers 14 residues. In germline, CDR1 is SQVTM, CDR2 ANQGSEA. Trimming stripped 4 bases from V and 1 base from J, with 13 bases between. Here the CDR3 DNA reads TGCAGCGTTGTACGAGGACAGAGGAACACTGAAGCTTTCTTT. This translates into CSVVRGQRNTEAFF.

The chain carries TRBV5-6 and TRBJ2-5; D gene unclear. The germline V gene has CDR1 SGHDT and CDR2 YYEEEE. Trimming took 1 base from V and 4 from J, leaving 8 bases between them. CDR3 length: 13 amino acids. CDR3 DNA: TGTGCCAGCAGCTTGTTTACGAGAGAGACCCAGTACTTC. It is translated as CASSLFTRETQYF.

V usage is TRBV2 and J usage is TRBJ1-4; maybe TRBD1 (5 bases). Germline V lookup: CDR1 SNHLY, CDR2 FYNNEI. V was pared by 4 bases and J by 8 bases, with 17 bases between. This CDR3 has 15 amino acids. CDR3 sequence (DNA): TGTGCCAGCAGTGGTGTAAGGGGCCGGGGGGAAAAACTGTTTTTT. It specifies CASSGVRGRGEKLFF.

The CDR3 reads CASSPDRGLTKFYGYTF. For the CDR3, the DNA is TGTGCCAGCAGCCCCGACAGGGGGCTTACCAAATTCTATGGCTACACCTTC. The genes are TRBV7-9 and TRBJ1-2, with TRBD1 identical over 10 bases. The CDR3 contains 17 residues. CDR1 SEHNR and CDR2 FQNEAQ come from the germline V gene (reference sequence). Trimming took 5 bases from V and 4 from J; bases not matched to a gene: 13.

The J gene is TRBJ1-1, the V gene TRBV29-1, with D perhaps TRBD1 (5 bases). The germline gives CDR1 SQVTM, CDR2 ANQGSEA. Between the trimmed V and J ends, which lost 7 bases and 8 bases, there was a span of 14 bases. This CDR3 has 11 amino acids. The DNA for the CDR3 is TGCAGCGCTAAGGGGACGTTCGAAGCTTTCTTT. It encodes CSAKGTFEAFF.

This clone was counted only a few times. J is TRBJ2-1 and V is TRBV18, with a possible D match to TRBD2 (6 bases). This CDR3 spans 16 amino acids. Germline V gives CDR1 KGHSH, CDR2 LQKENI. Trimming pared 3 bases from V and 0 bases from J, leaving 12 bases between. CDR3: CASSPSLASSYNEQFF. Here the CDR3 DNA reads TGTGCCAGCTCACCGTCTCTAGCGAGCTCCTACAATGAGCAGTTCTTC.

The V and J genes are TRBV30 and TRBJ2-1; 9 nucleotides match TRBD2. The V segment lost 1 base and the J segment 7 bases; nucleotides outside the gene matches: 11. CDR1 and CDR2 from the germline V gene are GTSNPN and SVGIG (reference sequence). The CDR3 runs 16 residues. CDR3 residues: CAWSALAGPPRNEQFF. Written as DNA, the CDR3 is TGTGCCTGGAGTGCGCTAGCGGGACCCCCAAGGAATGAGCAGTTCTTC.

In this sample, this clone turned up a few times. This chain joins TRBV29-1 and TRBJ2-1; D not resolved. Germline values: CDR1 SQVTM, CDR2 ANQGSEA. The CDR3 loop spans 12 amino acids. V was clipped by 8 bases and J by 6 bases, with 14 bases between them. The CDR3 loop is CSFRTASNEQFF. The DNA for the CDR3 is TGCAGCTTCAGGACCGCCAGCAATGAGCAGTTCTTC.

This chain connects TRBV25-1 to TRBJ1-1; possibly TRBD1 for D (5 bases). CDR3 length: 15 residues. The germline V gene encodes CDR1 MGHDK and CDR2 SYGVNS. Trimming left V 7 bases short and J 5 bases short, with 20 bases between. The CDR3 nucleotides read TGTGCCAGCACCCCCTCCAGAGGGGATGGGACTGAAGCTTTCTTT. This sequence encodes CASTPSRGDGTEAFF.